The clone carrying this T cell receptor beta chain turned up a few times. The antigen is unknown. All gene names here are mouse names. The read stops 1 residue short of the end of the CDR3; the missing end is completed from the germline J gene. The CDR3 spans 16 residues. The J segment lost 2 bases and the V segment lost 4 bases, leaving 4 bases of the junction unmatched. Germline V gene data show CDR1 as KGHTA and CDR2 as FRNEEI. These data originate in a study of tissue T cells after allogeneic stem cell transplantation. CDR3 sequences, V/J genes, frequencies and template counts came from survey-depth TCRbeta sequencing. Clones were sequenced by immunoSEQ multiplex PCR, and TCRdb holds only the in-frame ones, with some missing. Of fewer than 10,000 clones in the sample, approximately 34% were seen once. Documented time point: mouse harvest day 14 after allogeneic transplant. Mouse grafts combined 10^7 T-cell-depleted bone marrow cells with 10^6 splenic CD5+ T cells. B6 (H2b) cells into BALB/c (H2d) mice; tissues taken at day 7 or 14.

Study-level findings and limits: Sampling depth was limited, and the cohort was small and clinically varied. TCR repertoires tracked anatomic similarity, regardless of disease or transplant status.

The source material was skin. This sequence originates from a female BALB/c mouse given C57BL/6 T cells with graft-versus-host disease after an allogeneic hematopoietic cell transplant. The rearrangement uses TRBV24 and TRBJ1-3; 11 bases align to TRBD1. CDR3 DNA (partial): TGTGCCAGCAGTCCCCGGGACAGGGGGACTGGAAATACGCTCTAT. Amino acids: CASSPRDRGTGNTLY. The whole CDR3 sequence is CASSPRDRGTGNTLYF.